This paragraph reports one T cell receptor (beta chain). Other DNA sequences in the same sample also yield this CDR3. The sample comes from a study of blood T cell repertoires in COVID-19. Across the whole study: Nucleic acid was either cDNA or gDNA, and it came from T cells, B-cell-depleted T cells, or PBMCs.

Per the original data handling: Amplification with reference gene primers provided the estimates of nucleated cell counts. Sequencing used immunoSEQ multiplex PCR; TCRdb keeps in-frame clones, though not all of them. V and J calls plus clone size are reproduced from that table; the DNA served to infer D and trimming. The table has about 96,000 clones, about 87% seen once. Seattle participants joined during active infection and were tracked over time. This CDR3 contains 14 residues. V was clipped by 0 bases and J by 11 bases; unmatched bases: 5. The germline CDR1 and CDR2 sequences are SGHKS and YYEKEE (reference sequence).

This chain connects TRBV5-5 to TRBJ1-6; 7 bases map to TRBD1. This TCR came from a human donor with COVID-19, enrolled during active disease. The donor label of this sample is uncertain. The sequenced sample was peripheral blood. The CDR3 protein is CASSLEGGGTPLHF. CDR3 bases: TGTGCCAGCAGCTTGGAAGGGGGCGGGACACCCCTCCACTTT.